Included here is one T cell receptor (beta chain) sequence, with context. This CDR3 contains 15 residues. Trimming took 5 bases from V and 1 from J; bases not matched to a gene: 5. The germline V gene encodes CDR1 SGHAT and CDR2 FQDESV (reference sequence). Original analysis: The assay estimated nucleated cells by amplifying reference gene primers. The protocol was immunoSEQ multiplex PCR, while the TCRdb copy is restricted to in-frame clones and leaves out a portion. That table is the source of V, J and clone size, and D and trimming were worked out from the DNA. This table holds 150,000 to 200,000 clones, more than 90% found once. This sample is part of a study of blood T cell repertoires in COVID-19. Background on the study: Material from acute and convalescent COVID-19 was sourced from the United States, Italy and Spain.

The sequence came from a man aged 55 to 70 with active or convalescent COVID-19. The rearrangement joins TRBV11-1 to TRBJ2-5, with 9 bases fitting TRBD1. Specimen: peripheral blood. The CDR3 protein is CASSHRDRVQETQYF. CDR3 sequence (DNA): TGTGCCAGCAGCCACCGGGACAGGGTCCAAGAGACCCAGTACTTC.